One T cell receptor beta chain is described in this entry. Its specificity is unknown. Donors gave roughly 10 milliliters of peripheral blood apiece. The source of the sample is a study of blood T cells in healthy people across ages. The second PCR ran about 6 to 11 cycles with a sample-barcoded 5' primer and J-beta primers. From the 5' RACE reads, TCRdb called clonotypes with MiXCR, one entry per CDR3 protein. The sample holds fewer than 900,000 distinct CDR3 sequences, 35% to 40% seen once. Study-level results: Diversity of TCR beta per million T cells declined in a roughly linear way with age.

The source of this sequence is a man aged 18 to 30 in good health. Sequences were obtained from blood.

This CDR3 reads CASTADRNTEAFF. CDR3 coding DNA: TGTGCCAGCACCGCGGACAGGAACACTGAAGCTTTCTTT. The gene calls are TRBV11-2 and TRBJ1-1; perhaps TRBD1 as D (6 bases). Germline-derived CDR1 and CDR2 are SGHAT and FQNNGV. The CDR3 is made up of 13 amino acids. V lost 7 bases to trimming and J lost 1 base, with 10 bases between them. Full variable domain (rest looked up from reference TRBV11-2 and TRBJ1-1): EAGVAQSPRYKIIEKRQSVAFWCNPISGHATLYWYQQILGQGPKLLIQFQNNGVVDDSQLPKDRFSAERLKGVDSTLKIQPAKLEDSAVYLCASTADRNTEAFFGQGTRLTVV.